The clone carrying this TCR beta chain was seen a few times. Profiled with immunoSEQ multiplex PCR; TCRdb holds only in-frame clones, not every one. The table includes under 130,000 clones, 69% detected once. These data are taken from a study of blood T cell repertoires in COVID-19. Study at large: The study drew acute and convalescent COVID-19 samples from the United States, Italy and Spain.

The germline V gene encodes CDR1 MNHEY and CDR2 SVGAGI. This CDR3 is built from 14 residues. The J segment lost 4 bases and the V segment lost 6 bases, leaving 6 bases of the junction unmatched. The receptor was isolated from a man aged 80 or over with acute or convalescent COVID-19. The chain has TRBV6-5 and TRBJ2-5, with 9 bases aligning to TRBD1. Sequenced input: peripheral blood. CDR3 sequence: CASRTGTGLETQYF. DNA of the CDR3: TGTGCCAGCAGGACCGGGACAGGGTTAGAGACCCAGTACTTC.